These T cell receptor beta chains were read from a single sample in a study of T cells after yellow fever vaccination. One entry per CDR3 protein results from TCRdb running MiXCR on the 5' RACE reads. The data contain fewer than 500,000 distinct CDR3 sequences, roughly a sixth of them singletons. The sample consisted of PBMCs, taken before the yellow fever booster vaccination. The receptor source for this set is a man in his late teens or twenties who received the YFV17D yellow fever vaccine. Each CDR3 is given with its conserved first and last residue. A D gene is named only where the DNA matches it firmly. Size values are once, few and many counts, or a class for expanded clones, and some rows have none.

TRBJ1-6,TRBV27,.,.,CASRRGRLNSPLHF,TGTGCCAGCAGACGAGGGCGTTTGAATTCACCCCTCCACTTT
TRBJ1-2,TRBV20-1,few,TRBD1,CSAGDRYGYTF,TGCAGTGCTGGGGACAGATATGGCTACACCTTC
TRBJ2-5,TRBV20-1,few,TRBD1,CSAMVAGGTQYF,TGCAGTGCTATGGTCGCAGGGGGGACCCAGTACTTC
TRBJ1-5,TRBV6-1,few,.,CASSLQSGTHQPQHF,TGTGCCAGCAGTCTTCAGTCCGGGACACATCAGCCCCAGCATTTT
TRBJ2-4,TRBV18,.,.,CASSPPAGTKNIQYF,TGTGCCAGCTCACCACCTGCAGGGACCAAAAACATTCAGTACTTC
TRBJ2-7,TRBV5-6,few,.,CASTSGVSYEQYF,TGTGCCAGCACCTCAGGGGTGTCCTACGAGCAGTACTTC
TRBJ2-7,TRBV5-1,few,.,CASSLEVGGGGVEQYF,TGCGCCAGCAGCTTGGAGGTCGGGGGAGGAGGCGTCGAGCAGTACTTC
TRBJ2-7,TRBV5-1,.,.,CASSTAGDEQYF,TGCGCCAGCAGCACTGCAGGGGACGAGCAGTACTTC
TRBJ2-1,TRBV9,once,TRBD2,CASSRGLVGYNEQFF,TGTGCCAGCAGCCGCGGACTAGTGGGGTACAATGAGCAGTTCTTC
TRBJ1-5,TRBV20-1,.,.,CSARHRDGDSNQPQHF,TGCAGTGCTAGACACCGGGACGGTGATAGCAATCAGCCCCAGCATTTT
TRBJ2-3,TRBV7-2,.,TRBD2,CASSSILAGVTDTQYF,TGTGCCAGCAGCTCGATCCTAGCGGGGGTAACTGATACGCAGTATTTT
TRBJ2-1,TRBV4-2,.,TRBD2,CASSQGTGLLAGGYNEQFF,TGTGCCAGCAGCCAGGGAACCGGGCTACTAGCGGGGGGCTACAATGAGCAGTTCTTC
TRBJ1-6,TRBV6-6,.,.,CASSRGDSPLHF,TGTGCCAGCAGTCGCGGGGATTCACCCCTCCACTTT
TRBJ2-5,TRBV7-6,.,.,CASSFGWGVRETQYF,TGTGCCAGCAGCTTCGGGTGGGGGGTTCGAGAGACCCAGTACTTC
TRBJ2-7,TRBV21-1,.,.,CASSKTGRAYEQYF,TGTGCCAGCAGCAAGACAGGGAGGGCCTACGAGCAGTACTTC
TRBJ2-1,TRBV29-1,few,.,CSGGWGPAEQFF,TGCAGCGGGGGGTGGGGCCCAGCGGAGCAGTTCTTC
TRBJ2-7,TRBV4-2,.,TRBD1,CASSPGTGTYYEQYF,TGTGCCAGCAGCCCCGGGACAGGGACTTACTACGAGCAGTACTTC
TRBJ2-5,TRBV6-2/TRBV6-3,.,TRBD2,CASSSRLGLAGVETQYF,TGTGCCAGCAGCTCGAGGCTAGGGCTAGCGGGGGTTGAGACCCAGTACTTC
TRBJ2-7,TRBV7-9,.,.,CASSLASRGDEQYF,TGTGCCAGCAGCTTAGCGTCCAGGGGCGACGAGCAGTACTTC
TRBJ1-2,TRBV7-2,.,TRBD1,CASSLAQGAGYTF,TGTGCCAGCAGCTTAGCTCAGGGGGCCGGCTACACCTTC
TRBJ1-1,TRBV6-5,.,.,CASMFTVNTEAFF,TGTGCCAGCATGTTCACAGTGAACACTGAAGCTTTCTTT
TRBJ2-1,TRBV20-1,.,TRBD1,CSAHRGTNEQFF,TGCAGTGCTCACAGGGGAACTAATGAGCAGTTCTTC
TRBJ1-5,TRBV20-1,.,.,CSARGVLGQPQHF,TGCAGTGCCCGAGGGGTATTAGGTCAGCCCCAGCATTTT
TRBJ2-2,TRBV5-1,few,.,CASSSSGRANTGELFF,TGCGCCAGCAGCTCTTCTGGAAGGGCGAACACCGGGGAGCTGTTTTTT
TRBJ2-5,TRBV7-2,.,.,CASSLAGARETQYF,TGTGCCAGCAGCTTAGCCGGGGCCCGGGAGACCCAGTACTTC
TRBJ2-3,TRBV6-4,few,.,CASSDRGDTDTQYF,TGTGCCAGCAGTGACCGGGGCGACACAGATACGCAGTATTTT
TRBJ2-5,TRBV2,.,.,CASSELTAQETQYF,TGTGCCAGCAGTGAATTGACAGCCCAAGAGACCCAGTACTTC
TRBJ1-5,TRBV10-1,few,TRBD1,CASSDTGGRGNQPQHF,TGCGCCAGCAGTGATACAGGGGGCCGGGGCAATCAGCCCCAGCATTTT
TRBJ2-3,TRBV4-1,.,.,CASSQAYTDTQYF,TGCGCCAGCAGCCAAGCCTACACAGATACGCAGTATTTT
TRBJ2-3,TRBV4-1,.,.,CASSQVGGLATSTDTQYF,TGCGCCAGCAGCCAAGTTGGGGGACTCGCGACTAGCACAGATACGCAGTATTTT
TRBJ2-3,TRBV29-1,.,.,CSVEGHESTDTQYF,TGCAGCGTTGAAGGGCATGAAAGCACAGATACGCAGTATTTT
TRBJ1-1,TRBV5-1,few,.,CASSLDSTNTEAFF,TGCGCCAGCAGCTTGGACAGCACTAACACTGAAGCTTTCTTT
TRBJ2-1,TRBV6-5,few,.,CASKHGNEQFF,TGTGCCAGCAAGCATGGCAATGAGCAGTTCTTC
TRBJ2-3,TRBV5-1,.,.,CASSLGSYTDTQYF,TGCGCCAGCAGCTTGGGAAGTTACACAGATACGCAGTATTTT
TRBJ2-3,TRBV7-6,few,.,CASSPGWTSTDTQYF,TGTGCCAGCAGCCCCGGGTGGACGTCCACAGATACGCAGTATTTT
TRBJ1-2,TRBV9,.,.,CASSYHYGYTF,TGTGCCAGCAGCTATCACTATGGCTACACCTTC
TRBJ2-5,TRBV7-9,.,TRBD1,CAGSGTGLQETQYF,TGTGCCGGCTCCGGGACAGGGTTACAAGAGACCCAGTACTTC
TRBJ2-2,TRBV28,.,.,CASSSADRTGELFF,TGTGCCAGCAGCTCCGCGGACAGAACCGGGGAGCTGTTTTTT
TRBJ2-1,TRBV7-9,.,TRBD2,CASREASGRYNEQFF,TGTGCCAGCAGGGAGGCTAGCGGGCGATACAATGAGCAGTTCTTC
TRBJ2-3,TRBV7-2,.,.,CASSLGGHTTDTQYF,TGTGCCAGCAGCTTAGGGGGCCATACCACAGATACGCAGTATTTT
TRBJ1-4,TRBV4-3,few,TRBD1,CASSQTGGTNEKLFF,TGCGCCAGCAGCCAAACAGGGGGTACTAATGAAAAACTGTTTTTT